This TCR beta chain was documented in a study of cytomegalovirus exposure and HLA in healthy donors (TCRdb year 2017). For the wider study: An earlier analysis of some 600 of the donors reported about 260 Gb of sequence data and some 110 million unique TCR beta sequences obtained from about 180 million T cells. A later genetic analysis took genome-wide SNP genotypes for about 65% of the 666 donors and used that subset as a discovery cohort. In a later analysis, previously published TCR beta repertoires from some 640 donors were re-analyzed and high-resolution HLA genotyping was added so that TCR occurrence patterns could be studied. Typing coverage differed by locus: A, B, C, DRB1 and DQB1 were typed in roughly 620-630 donors, DQA1 in 522, DPA1 in around 580, and DPB1 in 400 to 490. Rather than using new phenotypic data, the later analysis identified candidate immune exposures from TCR beta sequences and from how often those sequences occurred across donors. A separate validation cohort of over a hundred different subjects was used in addition to the approximately 640-subject first cohort. Alongside the repertoire data, information on donor age, sex, ethnicity and CMV serostatus was compiled. Roughly 290 gigabases of sequencing data and approximately 92 million unique TCR sequences made up an early release that covered over 550 HLA-typed donors. The aim of the study was to test whether cataloging public T cell receptors could identify signatures of past pathogen exposure. The genetic ancestry cluster associated with self-reported Caucasian donors included about 81% of the roughly 380 genotyped donors. Four to six DR-DQ haplotypes were handled as single units for association and clustering, since linkage in the cohort was strong. To decide whether each TCR beta V gene segment behaved as functional or pseudogenic, an earlier analysis of some 600 of the donors relied on high-throughput TCR beta sequencing. The study used immunosequencing to profile the T cell repertoires of more than 650 subjects and linked those repertoires to cytomegalovirus serostatus. Across 300 to 500 genotyped donors of the cohort, an average of about 200,000 unique TCR beta nucleotide sequences per donor were sequenced, and around 20% of those sequences were non-productive. All discovery cohort repertoires had been generated using a single sequencing platform. HLA typing included class I and class II loci at four-digit resolution. The study combined high-throughput TCR immunosequencing, statistical association of individual TCRs with disease status, and machine learning to predict cytomegalovirus infection status. The paper's findings and limits, for the study overall: Only TCR beta chains were sequenced in this cohort, and the absence of alpha or paired-chain data limited detectable features. A further reported finding was that TCR beta sequences accurately predicted the HLA-A and HLA-B alleles for most subjects in the first cohort. The study listed 150 to 200 TCR beta chains as associated with cytomegalovirus. Because HLA typing was missing for some donors at each locus, association tests included only the typed subset. In a later analysis, TCR association rates were found to vary across HLA loci, with the most associated TCRs seen for DRB1 alleles and the fewest for HLA-C alleles. A few of the identified cytomegalovirus-associated TCR beta chains were confirmed in vitro to be specific for cytomegalovirus antigens. According to a later analysis, parvovirus B19, influenza, CMV and Epstein-Barr virus appeared linked to several top co-occurrence clusters. A cluster of highly shared sequence variants was judged likely to represent a technical artifact of the sequencing pipeline. The classifier was reported to diagnose cytomegalovirus status with high specificity and sensitivity in both the original and validation cohorts. Assigning TCR associations to individual alleles was difficult when HLA alleles, especially DR and DQ, strongly co-occurred. Linkage disequilibrium might explain the correlated functional status among segregating V segments, but an unknown experimental factor could not be ruled out. According to the authors, the approach could potentially be generalized to other disease states and immunological phenotypes. Some IMGT-functional V segments, including TRBV6-2 and TRBV6-3, could not be distinguished by the 87-base-pair reads and were therefore excluded. The only immune exposure information available for the cohort was CMV serostatus. Most TCR sequences were seen in very few donors, while some public TCRs were found in many individuals. In a later analysis, 16,951 TCR beta sequences were associated with specific HLA alleles at a false discovery rate of 0.05. A later analysis found that most CMV-associated TCR beta chains appeared HLA-restricted, with HLA associations seemingly driven largely by CMV exposure. In a later analysis, HLA-associated TCR beta chains were found to be more clonally expanded and to have lower generation probabilities than equally common non-associated chains. Roughly uniform sequencing depth across donors was assumed in presence/absence analyses, although this assumption may not hold. In an earlier analysis of some 500 of the donors, most TCR beta V segments appeared in productive rearrangements about 87% or about 30% of the time, broadly matching IMGT annotations. Roughly 17 rarely observed V segments, including chromosome 9 orphons, were excluded from the earlier analysis of 550 to 700 of the donors because counts were too low. In a later genetic analysis, a missense DCLRE1C variant was associated with V-gene and J-gene trimming of TCR beta chains, and the association was replicated in an independent cohort. According to a later genetic analysis, donors in an Asian-associated ancestry cluster had fewer N-insertions in productive TCRs than the approximately 630-donor mean.

The CDR3 starts with the cysteine, ends with the phenylalanine, and has 16 residues. Of all the DNA, just the CDR3 is kept, 48 bases in frame from base 1. CDR1 and CDR2 were assigned from the germline V gene (reference sequence) as SGHNT and YYREEE. Trimming takes 0 bases off V and 7 bases off J; junction bases not matched to a gene: 4. Details on this clone: Its cognate antigen has yet to be identified. There are no base qualities to consult, and no much larger clone falls within one base.

The library was obtained by the immunoSEQ multiplex PCR assay. For the multiplex PCR, a mixture combining 60 forward primers for TCR Vbeta segments and 13 reverse primers for TCR Jbeta segments was used. The CDR3 region of rearranged TCR beta genes was amplified from genomic DNA by a multiplex PCR assay. Amplified TCR beta libraries were sequenced as 87-base-pair reads on the Illumina HiSeq System. For the original study's pipeline: Across the 500 to 750 repertoires, a later analysis counted some 80 million unique TCR beta chains, about 10 million of which were shared by at least two donors. To remove PCR and sequencing errors, raw reads were error-corrected and collapsed into unique sequences using a nearest-neighbor algorithm that merged closely related sequences. To assign V, D and J gene segments, CDR3 sequences were aligned to IMGT reference sequences. For a sequence to be retained, at least a six-nucleotide match to both a V gene segment and a J gene segment was required. A rearrangement was called productive if the CDR3 had no stop codons and remained in frame with V and J, and every other rearrangement was called non-productive. CDR3 was defined by IMGT convention, running from the second conserved V-encoded cysteine to the conserved J-encoded phenylalanine. In an earlier analysis of approximately 500 of the donors, sequences lacking an unambiguous match to a single V gene segment were excluded. In an earlier analysis of some 590 of the donors, a V segment was called functional when productive rearrangements were above 56.7%, and segregating when the standard deviation between donors exceeded 5%. A statistical classification framework was developed to diagnose cytomegalovirus status using the catalog of TCR beta chain sequences. A later analysis assigned V and J genes by comparing TCR nucleotide sequences with IMGT/GENE-DB human TR gene sequences. A later analysis assigned CDR3 sequences and most-parsimonious VDJ recombination scenarios with the TCRdist pipeline. In a later analysis, each TCR beta chain was defined by its CDR3 amino acid sequence together with its V-gene family, and reads without a unique V-gene family were excluded. A later analysis removed several hundred highly shared, low-generation-probability nucleotide sequences to deal with suspected cross-contamination and a sequencing artifact. For each public chain, a later analysis derived a clonal expansion index from normalized ranks of inferred template counts within each repertoire. In a later analysis, generation probabilities were computed with a VDJ recombination model fitted to out-of-frame rearrangements, and the resulting probabilities were checked against IGoR. A later analysis scored TCR-TCR, TCR-HLA and TCR-CMV co-occurrence with hypergeometric tests, applying a repertoire-size bias correction to TCR pairs. False discovery rates were estimated in a later analysis by permuting HLA or CMV assignments 20 times. In a later analysis, co-occurring TCRs were grouped with DBSCAN, and TCRdist sequence similarity was added when clustering was performed within HLA-allele-positive subsets. For co-occurrence clustering, repertoires with fewer than 30,000 or more than 120,000 public chains were excluded, along with five repertoires with anomalous nucleotide sharing. Held by TCRdb, this immuneACCESS table contains in-frame sequences only and omits some clones. Under half of the omission traces to an unresolved V gene where checked; the cause of the rest is unknown. From that table come the V and J calls and clone size; the DNA was used to work out D and trimming. Recorded for this sample are approximately 170,000 clones; roughly 80% of them occurred a single time. The biggest ten clones account for 1% to 1.5% of the sample.

In total, 600 or so healthy bone marrow donors made up the cohort. At the time of sampling, every cohort member was nominally healthy, though immune exposures that went unrecorded were likely present. The donor was CMV seropositive and was included in the group of approximately 310 seropositive cohort members. Each donor provided a peripheral blood sample, and peripheral blood mononuclear cells were used for TCR beta sequencing. Genomic DNA extraction from the blood cell samples was performed with the Qiagen DNeasy Blood Extraction Kit. Sequencing used PBMCs. Recombination linked TRBV5-4 to TRBJ2-1, with 13 junctional bases fitting TRBD2. This TCR came from a man aged 50 to 59 in good health and CMV-seropositive. The DNA reads TGTGCCAGCAGCTTGGGACTAGCGGGAGGACAAAATGAGCAGTTCTTC. Its protein product is CASSLGLAGGQNEQFF.